This T cell receptor beta chain was observed in a study of T-cell memory formation after mild COVID-19 (dated by TCRdb to the early 2020s). Study-level background: TCR sequence clusters from the two donors were largely donor specific. Longitudinal TCRalpha and TCRbeta repertoire sequencing tracked T-cell clones expanding and contracting after mild COVID-19 in a couple of donors. The cohort comprised two young, previously healthy adult volunteers, one female and one male. Overall study results and their limits: The study included only a couple of mild cases, and larger cohorts that include severe cases with pre-infection samples were judged to be necessary. Balanced CD4/CD8 phenotypes were observed for clones contracting from day 15 to 85, whereas a bias towards CD4+ was observed for a second wave of clones expanding from day 15 to 37. Some responding clones were detected in pre-infection memory, which suggested that pre-existing cross-reactive memory T cells had joined the SARS-CoV-2 response. SARS-CoV-2 specificity of the second-wave clones peaking on day 37 was not confirmed. Contracting CD4+ clones turned up mainly in the CM and EM memory subsets, whereas EMRA was where CD8+ clones were enriched.

V lost 2 bases and J lost 5 bases; the stretch between them is 10 bases long. The cysteine opens and the phenylalanine closes a CDR3 of 14 amino acids. The only DNA kept is the CDR3, 42 bases in frame from the first base. From a lookup of the germline V gene (reference sequence), CDR1 and CDR2 are MNHEY and SMNVEV. Ficoll-Paque density gradient centrifugation was the method used to isolate PBMCs. The sample was run on an Illumina NovaSeq 6000. TCRalpha and TCRbeta cDNA libraries were constructed by 5'RACE with constant-segment primers, with sample barcodes and unique molecular identifiers being introduced. RNA was extracted from every sample with Trizol reagent. The libraries were amplified in two PCR steps, and the second step added a second sample barcode and Illumina TruSeq adapters. Sequencing of the libraries was done on an Illumina NovaSeq, producing 2 x 150 bp paired-end reads. In the authors' own workflow: With migec v1.2.7, reads were demultiplexed and then collapsed into UMI-guided consensus sequences. Using mixcr v2.1.11, UMI consensuses were aligned to TRA and TRB V and J templates and then assembled into clonotypes. A clonotype was counted as expanded or contracted only when both edgeR and NoisET called the clonotype significant, with the noise models trained on biological replicates. For edgeR calls, the cutoffs were a false discovery rate-adjusted p below 0.01 and a log2 fold-change threshold of 1. As an exploratory analysis of dynamics, PCA with hierarchical clustering was applied to max-normalized trajectories of the 1000 most abundant clonotypes. Separately sequenced CD4+ and CD8+ repertoires were used to assign a CD4 or CD8 phenotype to each responding clone. TCRdb passed the public sequencing reads through fastp at Q25 and MiXCR, retaining productive beta sequences. Rows are unified per CDR3 protein, each entry keeping the most common DNA and genes. TCRdb, not the original authors, processed these V and J calls. Here the sample has 110,000 or so distinct CDR3 sequences; about 24% occur a single time. The ten largest account for approximately 40% of the sample.

The sample holds many counts of this clonotype. Its binding antigen is unknown. It has no much larger one-base neighbor in the sample; base qualities were not kept. Sequencing was carried out using PBMCs or a T cell subset sorted from them (not recorded which). The receptor chain draws on TRBV27 and TRBJ2-1; no D gene can be assigned with confidence. The TCR originated in a man between 18 and 35 years old who had mild COVID-19 (a few samples of this study predate the infection). The sample titles of this study are shuffled in the database, so cell type and time point are left out; the donor was told from shared clones. The DNA reads TGTGCCAGCAGTTTAGGGATGGCTCACAATGAGCAGTTCTTC. This encodes CASSLGMAHNEQFF.